Shown below are 10 T cell receptor beta chains from a single sample sequenced in a study of response to subunit inactivated influenza vaccine. Each CDR3 protein gets one entry after TCRdb re-called the RT-PCR reads with MiXCR. The sample has about 780,000 distinct CDR3 sequences, approximately 17% seen once. The source was PBMCs from blood, collected roughly 5 days after vaccination. These receptor sequences come from a man in his fifties or sixties who received an inactivated influenza vaccine.

This clonotype was detected many times. The chain combines TRBV6-1 with TRBJ2-4, with a possible D match to TRBD1 (5 bases). This CDR3 is 14 amino acids long. Germline lookup yields CDR1 MNHNS and CDR2 SASEGT. The V and J ends lost 9 bases and 0 bases respectively, with 12 bases between them. The CDR3 reads CASRDRLAKNIQYF. The CDR3 bases are TGTGCCAGTCGAGACAGACTAGCCAAAAACATTCAGTACTTC.

The CDR3 nucleotides are TGCGCCAGCAGCTTGACAGGGGGCGAAGTATACGAGCAGTACTTC. This encodes CASSLTGGEVYEQYF. This rearrangement joins TRBV5-1 to TRBJ2-7; 9 positions match TRBD1. Germline CDR1 SGHRS, CDR2 YFSETQ. The CDR3 spans 15 residues. V was clipped by 1 base and J by 4 bases; unmatched bases: 6.

This clonotype was seen only a few times. The chain recombines TRBV14 with TRBJ2-2, with D possibly TRBD2 on 6 matching bases. Germline values: CDR1 SGHDN, CDR2 FVKESK. The CDR3 has 14 amino acids. With 7 bases removed from V and 1 base from J, the gap between germline ends came to 10 bases. The CDR3 bases are TGTGCCAGCAACGGCGGGGTGAACACCGGGGAGCTGTTTTTT. It translates to CASNGGVNTGELFF.

This rearrangement joins TRBV29-1 to TRBJ2-7; a possible D gene is TRBD1 (5 bases). CDR3 size: 13 residues. V was trimmed by 4 bases and J by 7 bases, leaving 17 bases between them. From germline, CDR1 is SQVTM and CDR2 ANQGSEA. For the CDR3, the DNA is TGCAGCGTTGGAGCGTCACAGGTGAGGGAGCAGTACTTC. Translated: CSVGASQVREQYF.

The CDR3 loop is CSVTGGTVSYEQYF. CDR3 nucleotide sequence: TGCAGTGTAACCGGTGGGACAGTCTCCTACGAGCAGTACTTC. This chain connects TRBV20-1 to TRBJ2-7, with 7 bases aligning to TRBD1. V was clipped by 7 bases and J by 0 bases; unmatched bases: 9. The CDR3 extends over 14 amino acids. Germline V CDR1 and CDR2: DFQATT, SNEGSKA (reference sequence).

V and J are TRBV6-5 and TRBJ1-2, with TRBD1 identical over 7 bases. Germline CDR1 reads MNHEY; CDR2 reads SVGAGI. The CDR3 runs to 13 residues. The J segment lost 8 bases and the V segment lost 4 bases, leaving 7 bases of the junction unmatched. The CDR3 DNA follows: TGTGCCAGCAGTTTGGGGACAGTGTTCGGCTACACCTTC. Translation: CASSLGTVFGYTF.

The rearrangement joins TRBV6-1 to TRBJ2-1; D is perhaps TRBD1 (6 bases). The ends were cut back, 5 bases at V and 4 bases at J, with 21 bases in the middle. Looked up from germline, CDR1 is MNHNS and CDR2 is SASEGT. CDR3 size: 17 residues. CDR3 nucleotides: TGTGCCAGCAGTAGGCAAATACTAGGGGGATCATACAATGAGCAGTTCTTC. Translating gives CASSRQILGGSYNEQFF.

V and J are TRBV7-3 and TRBJ2-1, with 7 bases aligning to TRBD1. The ends lost 5 bases at V and 8 bases at J; junction bases unmatched: 12. Germline-derived CDR1 and CDR2 are SGHTA and FQGTGA. The CDR3 runs to 15 residues. The CDR3 DNA follows: TGTGCCAGCAGCGCCCGGGACAGCTTCCAGGATGAGCAGTTCTTC. It encodes CASSARDSFQDEQFF. Drawing the rest from reference TRBV7-3 and TRBJ2-1, the complete variable domain is GAGVSQTPSNKVTEKGKYVELRCDPISGHTALYWYRQSLGQGPEFLIYFQGTGAADDSGLPNDRFFAVRPEGSVSTLKIQRTERGDSAVYLCASSARDSFQDEQFFGPGTRLTVL.

In its sample, this clonotype was seen many times. The chain links TRBV20-1 to TRBJ2-7, with 9 positions matching TRBD1. Germline CDR1 reads DFQATT; CDR2 reads SNEGSKA (reference sequence). Trimming removed 0 bases from V and 6 bases from J; junction bases left unmatched: 9. This CDR3 contains 15 residues. The chain's CDR3 is CSARDLGTGWFEQYF. DNA of the CDR3: TGCAGTGCTAGAGATCTCGGGACAGGGTGGTTCGAGCAGTACTTC.

The chain couples TRBV7-2 to TRBJ2-7; 12 bases are a match to TRBD2. V dropped 4 bases and J dropped 5; count of bases not matched to a gene: 12. The CDR3 runs 17 residues. In germline, CDR1 is SGHTA, CDR2 FQGNSA. The CDR3 DNA reads TGTGCCAGCAGCTCGCGACTAGCGGGAGTGAACTTCCACGAGCAGTACTTC. It specifies CASSSRLAGVNFHEQYF.